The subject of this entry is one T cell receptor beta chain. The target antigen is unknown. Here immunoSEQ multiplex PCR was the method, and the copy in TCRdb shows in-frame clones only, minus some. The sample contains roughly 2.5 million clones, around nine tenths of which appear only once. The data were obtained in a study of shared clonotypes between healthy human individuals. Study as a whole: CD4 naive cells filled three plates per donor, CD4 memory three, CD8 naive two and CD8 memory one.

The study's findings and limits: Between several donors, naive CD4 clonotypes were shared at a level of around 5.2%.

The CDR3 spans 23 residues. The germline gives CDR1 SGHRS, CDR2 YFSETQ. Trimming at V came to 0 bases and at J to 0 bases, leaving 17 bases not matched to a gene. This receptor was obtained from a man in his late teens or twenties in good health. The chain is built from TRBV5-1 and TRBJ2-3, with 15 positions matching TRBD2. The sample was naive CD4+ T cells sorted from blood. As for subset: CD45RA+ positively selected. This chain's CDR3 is CASSLARTAGLAGGRESTDTQYF. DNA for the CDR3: TGCGCCAGCAGCTTGGCCAGGACTGCGGGACTAGCGGGGGGCCGTGAAAGCACAGATACGCAGTATTTT.